These 31 T cell receptor beta chains came from one sample sequenced in a study of shared clonotypes between healthy human individuals. CD8 cells classed as naive were CD45RO-negative and positively selected for CCR7, excluding terminally differentiated effector memory CD45RA+ cells. Method: immunoSEQ multiplex PCR; TCRdb's copy keeps in-frame clones and lacks some. Of around 2.1 million clones listed, about 92% are singletons. The source material was naive CD8+ T cells from PBMCs. These receptors were taken from a man aged 18 to 35 in good health. Some clones in this sample may be carry-over from other donors' samples.

This clone appeared a single time. The chain links TRBV7-8 to TRBJ2-7, with a possible D match to TRBD2 (5 bases). The CDR3 spans 17 residues. CDR1 and CDR2 from the germline V gene are SGHVS and FQNEAQ. Trimming pared 4 bases from V and 6 bases from J, leaving 25 bases between. The CDR3 sequence is CASSSGSGGSSSSEQYF. The CDR3 nucleotides read TGTGCCAGCAGCTCGGGCAGCGGAGGAAGTTCTAGCAGCGAGCAGTACTTC.

V is TRBV27 and J is TRBJ2-7; 11 bases fit TRBD2. CDR3 length: 14 residues. Trimming cost V 6 bases and J 5 bases; bases outside gene matches: 6. From germline, CDR1 is MNHEY and CDR2 SMNVEV (reference sequence). CDR3 amino acids: CASRALAGVNEQYF. The CDR3 DNA sequence: TGTGCCAGCAGGGCACTAGCGGGAGTTAACGAGCAGTACTTC.

In DNA form, the CDR3 reads TGTGCCAGTAGTATAGAAGCGGGAGGGCCGACGTACGAGCAGTACTTC. Its protein product is CASSIEAGGPTYEQYF. The V and J genes are TRBV19 and TRBJ2-7, with 10 nucleotides matching TRBD2. This CDR3 has 16 residues. V lost 0 bases, J lost 4 bases, and 6 bases stayed unmatched. The germline gives CDR1 LNHDA, CDR2 SQIVND (reference sequence).

This chain connects TRBV5-1 to TRBJ2-7; D ambiguous. This CDR3 spans 16 amino acids. V was clipped by 4 bases and J by 3 bases, with 20 bases between them. Per the germline V gene, CDR1 is SGHRS and CDR2 is YFSETQ. The CDR3 coding sequence is TGCGCCAGCAGCCCAATGCCGGACGGAAGAGACTACGAGCAGTACTTC. It codes for CASSPMPDGRDYEQYF.

This clone was counted only a few times. The gene calls are TRBV7-9 and TRBJ1-2, with 7 nucleotides matching TRBD1. With 1 base clipped from V and 4 bases from J, the junction kept 6 bases outside the gene matches. CDR3 length: 15 amino acids. CDR1 is SEHNR, CDR2 FQNEAQ, per germline (reference sequence). The CDR3 DNA reads TGTGCCAGCAGCTTAGGGGAACGACAGGGCTATGGCTACACCTTC. It codes for CASSLGERQGYGYTF.

The CDR3 DNA reads TGTGCCACCAGCAGAGATCGAAGGGAAAGAACTAATGAAAAACTGTTTTTT. Protein product: CATSRDRRERTNEKLFF. This chain uses TRBV15 with TRBJ1-4; D uncertain. The V end lost 0 bases, the J end lost 1 base, and 12 bases lay between the germline ends. Germline V gene data show CDR1 as LNHNV and CDR2 as YYDKDF (reference sequence). The CDR3 has 17 amino acids. Full variable domain (missing parts from reference TRBV15 and TRBJ1-4): DAMVIQNPRYQVTQFGKPVTLSCSQTLNHNVMYWYQQKSSQAPKLLFHYYDKDFNNEADTPDNFQSRRPNTSFCFLDIRSPGLGDTAMYLCATSRDRRERTNEKLFFGSGTQLSVL.

The V and J genes are TRBV19 and TRBJ2-3, with TRBD2 as a possible D gene (6 bases). This CDR3 region has 14 residues. Trimming pared 8 bases from V and 0 bases from J, leaving 12 bases between. Germline V CDR1 and CDR2: LNHDA, SQIVND (reference sequence). Here the CDR3 reads CASAGTGSTDTQYF. CDR3 DNA sequence: TGTGCCAGTGCCGGGACTGGTAGCACAGATACGCAGTATTTT. Together with reference TRBV19 and TRBJ2-3, the CDR3 gives the full variable domain: DGGITQSPKYLFRKEGQNVTLSCEQNLNHDAMYWYRQDPGQGLRLIYYSQIVNDFQKGDIAEGYSVSREKKESFPLTVTSAQKNPTAFYLCASAGTGSTDTQYFGPGTRLTVL.

The rearrangement links TRBV5-1 to TRBJ2-7, with D perhaps TRBD1 (6 bases). Germline-derived CDR1 and CDR2 are SGHRS and YFSETQ. This CDR3 is built from 16 residues. Deletions cut 4 bases from V and 7 bases from J, with 24 bases between. The CDR3 region has the DNA TGCGCCAGCAGCCACTACCGGGACACTGGATTTCGGGAGCAGTACTTC. It yields the protein CASSHYRDTGFREQYF.

This sequence joins TRBV10-3 and TRBJ1-2; D is unresolved. CDR1 and CDR2 (germline): ENHRY, SYGVKD. This CDR3 spans 14 amino acids. V was cut by 3 bases and J by 0 bases, with 8 bases left in between. The chain's CDR3 is CAISDGRTNYGYTF. As DNA, the CDR3 is TGTGCCATCAGTGACGGCAGGACTAACTATGGCTACACCTTC.

V usage is TRBV4-1 and J usage is TRBJ1-4; D not resolved. Trimming pared 0 bases from V and 3 bases from J, leaving 11 bases between. The CDR3 is made up of 16 amino acids. The germline V gene has CDR1 MGHRA and CDR2 YSYEKL. CDR3 residues: CASSQEPERANEKLFF. The CDR3 DNA reads TGCGCCAGCAGCCAAGAACCAGAGCGGGCTAATGAAAAACTGTTTTTT.

This chain links TRBV7-9 with TRBJ2-7, with no clear D. CDR1 and CDR2 (germline): SEHNR, FQNEAQ (reference sequence). The CDR3 is 17 residues long. V dropped 1 base and J dropped 4 bases, with 20 bases sitting between them. The CDR3 sequence: CASSLVYREAGGYEQYF. The CDR3 region has the DNA TGTGCCAGCAGCTTAGTCTACCGCGAGGCAGGCGGTTACGAGCAGTACTTC.

This clone was observed a single time. The chain carries TRBV27 and TRBJ2-4; D is possibly TRBD2 (6 bases). The germline gives CDR1 MNHEY, CDR2 SMNVEV (reference sequence). V was pared by 5 bases and J by 0 bases, with 17 bases between. The CDR3 totals 17 residues. The CDR3 DNA reads as TGTGCCAGCAGTCCCCAAAGGTCGGGAGCAGCCAAAAACATTCAGTACTTC. It yields the protein CASSPQRSGAAKNIQYF.

The chain links TRBV27 to TRBJ2-2; 7 bases are a match to TRBD2. From germline, CDR1 is MNHEY and CDR2 SMNVEV (reference sequence). This CDR3 has 19 residues. With V trimmed by 5 bases and J by 3 bases, 18 bases remained unmatched. CDR3 DNA: TGTGCCAGCAGTATACAACTAGCGCTCTCCGCGGCTCACACCGGGGAGCTGTTTTTT. It yields the protein CASSIQLALSAAHTGELFF.

V usage is TRBV19 and J usage is TRBJ2-7; 8 positions agree with TRBD1. The germline V gene encodes CDR1 LNHDA and CDR2 SQIVND (reference sequence). This CDR3 has 15 amino acids. The V gene end was trimmed by 3 bases and the J gene end by 4 bases; junction bases not matched to a gene: 8. This CDR3 is CASSMAQGAVYEQYF. CDR3 DNA: TGTGCCAGTAGTATGGCTCAGGGGGCTGTATACGAGCAGTACTTC.

The chain combines TRBV2 with TRBJ2-1; D gene unclear. The CDR3 spans 12 residues. The ends were cut back, 6 bases at V and 8 bases at J, with 11 bases in the middle. CDR1 and CDR2 from the germline V gene are SNHLY and FYNNEI. CDR3 bases: TGTGCCAGCAGCGCTTATTCCGATGAGCAGTTCTTC. Amino acid sequence: CASSAYSDEQFF.

This clone was detected only once. The gene calls are TRBV7-8 and TRBJ2-2, with 7 bases that match TRBD1. Germline CDR1 reads SGHVS; CDR2 reads FQNEAQ. The V gene end was trimmed by 7 bases and the J gene end by 4 bases; junction bases not matched to a gene: 9. This CDR3 is 15 amino acids long. The CDR3 region has the DNA TGTGCCAGCACCAACCGGGACAGCACCACCGGGGAGCTGTTTTTT. Its protein is CASTNRDSTTGELFF. The full variable domain, in which reference TRBV7-8 and TRBJ2-2 provide the parts outside the CDR3, is GAGVSQSPRYKVAKRGQDVALRCDPISGHVSLFWYQQALGQGPEFLTYFQNEAQLDKSGLPSDRFFAERPEGSVSTLKIQRTQQEDSAVYLCASTNRDSTTGELFFGEGSRLTVL.

This chain uses TRBV6-4 with TRBJ1-4; D is ambiguous. Trimming took off 9 bases at V and 5 bases at J, with 19 bases between the two ends. Germline CDR1 is MRHNA and CDR2 is SNTAGT. The CDR3 loop spans 15 amino acids. Written as DNA, the CDR3 is TGTGCCAGTGACTCCCACGACGAGATCAATGAAAAACTGTTTTTT. It yields the protein CASDSHDEINEKLFF.

This clone appeared once. This rearrangement joins TRBV27 to TRBJ1-2; D perhaps matches TRBD1 (5 bases). Deletions cut 5 bases from V and 4 bases from J, with 11 bases between. Per the germline V gene, CDR1 is MNHEY and CDR2 is SMNVEV (reference sequence). This CDR3 is built from 13 residues. The CDR3 protein is CASSLQGFYGYTF. In DNA, the CDR3 is TGTGCCAGCAGTCTTCAGGGCTTCTATGGCTACACCTTC.

The rearrangement uses TRBV5-1 and TRBJ1-2; D gene uncertain. The V end lost 0 bases, the J end lost 2 bases, and 14 bases lay between the germline ends. The CDR3 sequence is 16 residues long. Germline V gene data show CDR1 as SGHRS and CDR2 as YFSETQ. The CDR3 protein is CASSLGGGLENYGYTF. The CDR3 nucleotides read TGCGCCAGCAGCTTGGGCGGCGGATTAGAGAACTATGGCTACACCTTC.

Only one count was recorded for this clone. The V and J genes are TRBV5-4 and TRBJ1-1, with D unclear. From germline, CDR1 is SGHNT and CDR2 YYREEE (reference sequence). The CDR3 loop spans 11 amino acids. Trimming removed 5 bases from V and 7 bases from J, with 9 bases in between. The CDR3 reads CASSSTYEAFF. CDR3 DNA sequence: TGTGCCAGCAGTTCCACATATGAAGCTTTCTTT.

CDR3 region: CASSPSVGFGYEQYF. CDR3 coding DNA: TGTGCCAGCAGCCCGAGTGTTGGATTCGGCTACGAGCAGTACTTC. The chain links TRBV7-8 to TRBJ2-7; no reliable D call. Germline V gene data show CDR1 as SGHVS and CDR2 as FQNEAQ. V dropped 5 bases and J dropped 3 bases, with 17 bases sitting between them. The CDR3 covers 15 residues. Using reference TRBV7-8 and TRBJ2-7 for the parts outside the CDR3, the full variable domain is GAGVSQSPRYKVAKRGQDVALRCDPISGHVSLFWYQQALGQGPEFLTYFQNEAQLDKSGLPSDRFFAERPEGSVSTLKIQRTQQEDSAVYLCASSPSVGFGYEQYFGPGTRLTVT.

This clone was found a few times. The chain joins TRBV27 to TRBJ1-5; weak D call: TRBD1 (6 bases). V lost 4 bases and J lost 6, with 10 bases in between. The CDR3 contains 13 residues. Germline-derived CDR1 and CDR2 are MNHEY and SMNVEV (reference sequence). CDR3 bases: TGTGCCAGCAGTTCAGGGGCTTCTCAGCCCCAGCATTTT. It is translated as CASSSGASQPQHF.

The chain couples TRBV9 to TRBJ1-2; tentatively, D is TRBD1 (5 bases). The germline V and J ends were trimmed by 3 bases and 4 bases, with 13 bases remaining between them. Germline V lookup: CDR1 SGDLS, CDR2 YYNGEE. This CDR3 contains 14 residues. The DNA for the CDR3 is TGTGCCAGCAGCGACCTCCGGGGGACCTATGGCTACACCTTC. Protein sequence: CASSDLRGTYGYTF.

The chain couples TRBV27 to TRBJ2-5; 8 nucleotides agree with TRBD2. Per the germline V gene, CDR1 is MNHEY and CDR2 is SMNVEV (reference sequence). V dropped 5 bases and J dropped 2; count of bases not matched to a gene: 4. The CDR3 runs 14 residues. CDR3 sequence (DNA): TGTGCCAGCAGTAAACTAGCGGCGCAAGAGACCCAGTACTTC. Amino acids: CASSKLAAQETQYF.

This sequence joins TRBV7-8 and TRBJ1-1, with D possibly matching TRBD1 (5 bases). Trimming shortened V by 3 bases and J by 1 base, and 9 bases separated the two germline ends. Per germline, CDR1 SGHVS and CDR2 FQNEAQ. This CDR3 spans 14 amino acids. The CDR3 nucleotides read TGTGCCAGCAGCTTCGGGGCCAGGAACACTGAAGCTTTCTTT. Its translation: CASSFGARNTEAFF.

V and J are TRBV27 and TRBJ2-7; 9 positions agree with TRBD2. The CDR3 length is 18 residues. V lost 2 bases and J lost 4; bases outside the gene matches: 15. Germline CDR1 and CDR2: MNHEY and SMNVEV (reference sequence). In nucleotides, the CDR3 is TGTGCCAGCAGTTTAATACCTAGCGGGACCTCCCTATGGTACGAGCAGTACTTC. It encodes CASSLIPSGTSLWYEQYF.

The genes are TRBV6-5 and TRBJ2-1; 10 nucleotides align to TRBD1. Germline values: CDR1 MNHEY, CDR2 SVGAGI. This CDR3 region has 13 residues. V was clipped by 10 bases and J by 10 bases; unmatched bases: 10. In DNA form, the CDR3 reads TGTGCCACCTCCCGGGACAGGGGAGGAGAGCAGTTCTTC. Its protein product is CATSRDRGGEQFF.

This clone came up once. The J gene is TRBJ2-1, the V gene TRBV7-8; 14 bases map to TRBD2. Germline trimming cut 5 bases from V and 7 bases from J; bases unmatched to any gene: 7. The CDR3 is made up of 16 amino acids. Germline-derived CDR1 and CDR2 are SGHVS and FQNEAQ. In nucleotides, the CDR3 is TGTGCCAGCAGCGTGGGACTAGCGGGAGCAGGAAATGAGCAGTTCTTC. This sequence encodes CASSVGLAGAGNEQFF.

The rearrangement uses TRBV5-4 and TRBJ2-7, with a tentative D call TRBD1 (5 bases). The CDR3 is 15 residues long. Trimming cost V 0 bases and J 3 bases, with 13 bases left between them. CDR1 is SGHNT, CDR2 YYREEE, per germline (reference sequence). The CDR3 DNA is TGTGCCAGCAGCTTGGCCAGGGCAGGTTACTACGAGCAGTACTTC. Translation gives CASSLARAGYYEQYF.

The genes are TRBV14 and TRBJ2-1; 8 bases map to TRBD2. V was clipped by 2 bases and J by 5 bases; unmatched bases: 8. Germline V gives CDR1 SGHDN, CDR2 FVKESK. The CDR3 spans 16 residues. CDR3 residues: CASSQRLTSGNNEQFF. DNA of the CDR3: TGTGCCAGCAGCCAAAGATTAACTAGCGGTAACAATGAGCAGTTCTTC.

This rearrangement joins TRBV7-9 to TRBJ2-1; no clear D. The CDR3 is 12 amino acids. The V and J ends lost 5 bases and 7 bases respectively, with 9 bases between them. Germline lookup yields CDR1 SEHNR and CDR2 FQNEAQ (reference sequence). CDR3 coding DNA: TGTGCCAGCAGCAAACTTGGGAATGAGCAGTTCTTC. Protein product: CASSKLGNEQFF.